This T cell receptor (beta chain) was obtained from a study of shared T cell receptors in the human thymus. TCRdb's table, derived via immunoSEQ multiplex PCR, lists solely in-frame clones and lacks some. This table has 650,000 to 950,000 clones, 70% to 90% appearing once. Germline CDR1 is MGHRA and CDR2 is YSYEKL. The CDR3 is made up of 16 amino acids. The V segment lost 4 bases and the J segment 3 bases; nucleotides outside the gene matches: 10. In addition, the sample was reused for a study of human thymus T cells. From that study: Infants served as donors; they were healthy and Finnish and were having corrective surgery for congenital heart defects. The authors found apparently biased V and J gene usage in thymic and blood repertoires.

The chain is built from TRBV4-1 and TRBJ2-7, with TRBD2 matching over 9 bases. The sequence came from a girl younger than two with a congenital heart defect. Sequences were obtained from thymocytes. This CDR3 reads CASSRDLAGTIYEQYF. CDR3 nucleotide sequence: TGCGCCAGCAGCCGAGACCTAGCGGGGACGATCTACGAGCAGTACTTC.